This T cell receptor (beta chain) came from a study of T cells after posttransplantation cyclophosphamide. Per germline, CDR1 MNHEY and CDR2 SMNVEV (reference sequence). The CDR3 loop spans 14 amino acids. V lost 5 bases to trimming and J lost 9 bases, with 19 bases between them. Study conclusions and caveats: After PTCy, TRB diversity resembled that of CNI/methotrexate controls. Blood and skin or GI T cell repertoires showed limited TRB overlap. Later blood repertoires were often dominated by clones from the donor CD8+ memory compartment.

About this clone: Antigen unknown.

Busulfan-fludarabine conditioning, marrow transplant, and cyclophosphamide on days +3 and +4 were administered. Only in-frame clones appear in the TCRdb table, and some are missing; sequencing was by immunoSEQ multiplex PCR. The sample consists of about 16,000 clones, around 91% of them appearing once. Sequences were derived from CD4+ T cells sorted from blood, sampled after allogeneic stem cell transplant with posttransplant cyclophosphamide. V is TRBV27 and J is TRBJ1-2; TRBD1 is a possible D gene (5 bases). The sequence was collected from a male patient aged 55 to 69 who received an allogeneic stem cell transplant from a related donor and was CMV-positive. Some T cells may originate from the graft donor. The CDR3 reads CASSPLVGAESYTF. The CDR3 nucleotides read TGTGCCAGCAGTCCCCTAGTTGGGGCCGAGAGCTACACCTTC.